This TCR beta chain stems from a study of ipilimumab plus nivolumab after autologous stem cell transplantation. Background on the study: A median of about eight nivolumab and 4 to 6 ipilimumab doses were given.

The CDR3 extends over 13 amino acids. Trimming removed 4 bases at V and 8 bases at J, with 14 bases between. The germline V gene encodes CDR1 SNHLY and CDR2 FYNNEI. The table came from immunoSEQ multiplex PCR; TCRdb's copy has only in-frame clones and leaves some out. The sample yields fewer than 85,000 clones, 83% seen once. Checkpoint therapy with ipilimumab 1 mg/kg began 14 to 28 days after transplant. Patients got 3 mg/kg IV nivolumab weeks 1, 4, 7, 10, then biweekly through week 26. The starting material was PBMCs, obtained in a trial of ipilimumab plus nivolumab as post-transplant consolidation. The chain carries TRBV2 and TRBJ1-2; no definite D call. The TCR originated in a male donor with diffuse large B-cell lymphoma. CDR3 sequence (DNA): TGTGCCAGCAGTGCTCAAAAGGGCCTAGGCTACACCTTC. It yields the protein CASSAQKGLGYTF.